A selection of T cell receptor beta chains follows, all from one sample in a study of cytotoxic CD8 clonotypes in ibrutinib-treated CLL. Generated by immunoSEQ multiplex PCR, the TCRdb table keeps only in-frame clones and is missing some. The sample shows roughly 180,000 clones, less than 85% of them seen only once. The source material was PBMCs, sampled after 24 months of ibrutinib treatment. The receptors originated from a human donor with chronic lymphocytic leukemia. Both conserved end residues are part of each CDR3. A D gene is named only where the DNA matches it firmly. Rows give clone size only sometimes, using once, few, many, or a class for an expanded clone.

DNA: TGTGCCAGCAGCTTAGCGGGCGGGGCACAAGAGACCCAGTACTTC; CDR3: CASSLAGGAQETQYF; J: TRBJ2-5; size: once; D: NA; V: TRBV7-9
DNA: TGTGCCAGCAGCTTAGACGGACTAGCGATCCTCAAAAACATTCAGTACTTC; CDR3: CASSLDGLAILKNIQYF; J: TRBJ2-4; size: few; D: TRBD2; V: TRBV11-2
DNA: TGTGCCAGCAGTAAGCGGGGGGGCCCCAATGAGCAGTTCTTC; CDR3: CASSKRGGPNEQFF; J: TRBJ2-1; size: NA; D: TRBD2; V: TRBV6-1
DNA: TGTGCCAGCAGCTTAAAAGGGGCTAGCGGGGCCTTGGGAGGAAACATTCAGTACTTC; CDR3: CASSLKGASGALGGNIQYF; J: TRBJ2-4; size: NA; D: TRBD2; V: TRBV7-3
DNA: TGTGCTAGTGGTCCCAATGAGCAGTTCTTC; CDR3: CASGPNEQFF; J: TRBJ2-1; size: NA; D: NA; V: TRBV12-5
DNA: TGCGCCAGCAGCTTGGGGGGACAGGGGCTCGGAGTCTCCTACGAGCAGTACTTC; CDR3: CASSLGGQGLGVSYEQYF; J: TRBJ2-7; size: NA; D: TRBD1; V: TRBV5-1
DNA: TGTGCCAGCAGTTACTCGCAGACTCGCCGACTCGGGACCCAGTACTTC; CDR3: CASSYSQTRRLGTQYF; J: TRBJ2-5; size: once; D: NA; V: TRBV6-6
DNA: TGTGCCAGCAGCGCACAAGGGGAGGCCTACAATGAGCAGTTCTTC; CDR3: CASSAQGEAYNEQFF; J: TRBJ2-1; size: NA; D: NA; V: TRBV9
DNA: TGTGCCAGCAGTGAATTGCAGGGGAACTTGCAAAAACTGTTTTTT; CDR3: CASSELQGNLQKLFF; J: TRBJ1-4; size: few; D: NA; V: TRBV2
DNA: TGTGCCAGCAGCTTGGTAGCCGGGGGCGGCTCCTACGAGCAGTACTTC; CDR3: CASSLVAGGGSYEQYF; J: TRBJ2-7; size: NA; D: NA; V: TRBV5-8
DNA: TGTGCCAGTAGTCGGGGGGGGACCTCAACTAATGAAAAACTGTTTTTT; CDR3: CASSRGGTSTNEKLFF; J: TRBJ1-4; size: NA; D: NA; V: TRBV19
DNA: TGTGCCAGCAGGGACCAGGGTTCCACTAATGAAAAACTGTTTTTT; CDR3: CASRDQGSTNEKLFF; J: TRBJ1-4; size: NA; D: NA; V: TRBV6-6
DNA: TGTGCCAGTAACTACAGGGGACCCCTCATGAACACTGAAGCTTTCTTT; CDR3: CASNYRGPLMNTEAFF; J: TRBJ1-1; size: NA; D: TRBD1; V: TRBV19
DNA: TGTGCCAGCAGCCCGAAAGACAGGGGGCACAATCAGCCCCAGCATTTT; CDR3: CASSPKDRGHNQPQHF; J: TRBJ1-5; size: NA; D: TRBD1; V: TRBV4-2
DNA: TGTGCCTGGAGTGTAGGGTCCGGGGATTCACCCCTCCACTTT; CDR3: CAWSVGSGDSPLHF; J: TRBJ1-6; size: NA; D: NA; V: TRBV30
DNA: TGCGCCAGCAGCCCTGTGCGGACAGGGATCACTGAAGCTTTCTTT; CDR3: CASSPVRTGITEAFF; J: TRBJ1-1; size: NA; D: TRBD1; V: TRBV4-1
DNA: TGTGCCAGCAGCTTCCTCCGGGACAGGGTAAACGAGCAGTACTTC; CDR3: CASSFLRDRVNEQYF; J: TRBJ2-7; size: NA; D: TRBD1; V: TRBV7-2
DNA: TGTGCCAGCTCTTCCAGGGACAGCGTCCATGGCTACACCTTC; CDR3: CASSSRDSVHGYTF; J: TRBJ1-2; size: NA; D: TRBD1; V: TRBV18
DNA: TGTGCCAGTCGTTCCGAGCCGCGACGGGGCTACACCTTC; CDR3: CASRSEPRRGYTF; J: TRBJ1-2; size: NA; D: NA; V: TRBV5-3
DNA: TGTGCCAGCAGTTACGGGACTAGCGGGGCCCTAGGGCAGTTCTTC; CDR3: CASSYGTSGALGQFF; J: TRBJ2-1; size: NA; D: TRBD2; V: TRBV6-5
DNA: TGTGCCAGCTCGGGACAGGGGGATGAAAAACTGTTTTTT; CDR3: CASSGQGDEKLFF; J: TRBJ1-4; size: NA; D: TRBD1; V: TRBV18
DNA: TGTGCCAGCAGCCTGACAGGGGCTGGAAACACCATATATTTT; CDR3: CASSLTGAGNTIYF; J: TRBJ1-3; size: NA; D: TRBD1; V: TRBV11-3
DNA: TGTGCCAGCAGCCCCTCGGACACCCTCGGCGGCTACACCTTC; CDR3: CASSPSDTLGGYTF; J: TRBJ1-2; size: NA; D: NA; V: TRBV11-2
DNA: TGCGCCAGCAGCCTGACGACAGGGGGTGTGGAAAAACTGTTTTTT; CDR3: CASSLTTGGVEKLFF; J: TRBJ1-4; size: once; D: TRBD1; V: TRBV5-1
DNA: TGTGCCAGCAGCTTAATGGGCGGTTCCTACGAGCAGTACTTC; CDR3: CASSLMGGSYEQYF; J: TRBJ2-7; size: NA; D: NA; V: TRBV7-3
DNA: TGTGCCAGCAGCCTCGGGCCTACGGAACAGTTCTTC; CDR3: CASSLGPTEQFF; J: TRBJ2-1; size: NA; D: NA; V: TRBV14
DNA: TGTGCCAGCAGCTTAGTGGGAGGACAGGGCTACGAGCAGTACTTC; CDR3: CASSLVGGQGYEQYF; J: TRBJ2-7; size: NA; D: TRBD1; V: TRBV7-2
DNA: TGCGCCAGCAGCCACCGGCACCCTAGCGGGAGGACCATGGGGGAGCAGTACTTC; CDR3: CASSHRHPSGRTMGEQYF; J: TRBJ2-7; size: many; D: TRBD2; V: TRBV4-1
DNA: TGTGCCAGTAGTATAGTTGGAGGGGCGCGGCCCCAGCATTTT; CDR3: CASSIVGGARPQHF; J: TRBJ1-5; size: NA; D: NA; V: TRBV19
DNA: TGCAGCGTTGAAGACCTGGACAGGGGGCTACCAGATACGCAGTATTTT; CDR3: CSVEDLDRGLPDTQYF; J: TRBJ2-3; size: NA; D: TRBD1; V: TRBV29-1
DNA: TGTGCCAGCAGTTTGAGTGGGGGTTACAATGAGCAGTTCTTC; CDR3: CASSLSGGYNEQFF; J: TRBJ2-1; size: NA; D: NA; V: TRBV27
DNA: TGTGCCAGCAGCTTGGGACAGACAACTAATGAAAAACTGTTTTTT; CDR3: CASSLGQTTNEKLFF; J: TRBJ1-4; size: NA; D: TRBD1; V: TRBV28
DNA: TGTGCCAGCCCTCCCGAAGCTTTCTTT; CDR3: CASPPEAFF; J: TRBJ1-1; size: NA; D: NA; V: TRBV5-3
DNA: TGTGCCAGCAGTTACGCGACTAGCGACTCCTACGAGCAGTACTTC; CDR3: CASSYATSDSYEQYF; J: TRBJ2-7; size: NA; D: TRBD2; V: TRBV6-5
DNA: TGTGCCAGCAGGAAAGAGGGAAACACCATATATTTT; CDR3: CASRKEGNTIYF; J: TRBJ1-3; size: NA; D: NA; V: TRBV5-8
DNA: TGTGCCTGGTCGGGACAGGACAATCAGCCCCAGCATTTT; CDR3: CAWSGQDNQPQHF; J: TRBJ1-5; size: NA; D: TRBD1; V: TRBV30
DNA: TGTGCCAGCAGTGCGTATCCAGGACAGGGGGCGGGTGAGACTGAAGCTTTCTTT; CDR3: CASSAYPGQGAGETEAFF; J: TRBJ1-1; size: NA; D: TRBD1; V: TRBV5-8
DNA: TGTGCCAGTAGTCTGGGACAGGGGGTCGGTCAGCCCCAGCATTTT; CDR3: CASSLGQGVGQPQHF; J: TRBJ1-5; size: medium-sized; D: TRBD1; V: TRBV19
DNA: TGCGCCAGCAGCCAAGACCACACCACCCCCTACGAGCAGTACTTC; CDR3: CASSQDHTTPYEQYF; J: TRBJ2-7; size: NA; D: NA; V: TRBV4-3
DNA: TGTGCCAGCAGCCTCCCGCCTCTAACCTACGAGCAGTACTTC; CDR3: CASSLPPLTYEQYF; J: TRBJ2-7; size: NA; D: NA; V: TRBV7-3
DNA: TGTGCCAGCAGCCTGGAGCGGGGGAGGAACTACGAGCAGTACTTC; CDR3: CASSLERGRNYEQYF; J: TRBJ2-7; size: NA; D: TRBD2; V: TRBV7-2
DNA: TGCAGCGCGGGACAGACGAACACTGAAGCTTTCTTT; CDR3: CSAGQTNTEAFF; J: TRBJ1-1; size: NA; D: TRBD1; V: TRBV29-1